Listed here are 15 T cell receptor beta chains from one sample, sequenced in a study of T cell changes during pregnancy in multiple sclerosis. Repertoires were generated with immunoSEQ multiplex PCR, while TCRdb's copy carries only in-frame clones and drops some. Of fewer than 80,000 clones in the sample, roughly 94% were seen once. Specimen: CD4+ T cells from peripheral blood mononuclear cells, collected after pregnancy. These receptors all stem from a female donor with multiple sclerosis, enrolled in a pregnancy study.

The V gene is TRBV29-1, the J gene TRBJ1-1, with 8 bases fitting TRBD1. The CDR3 has 14 residues. CDR1 and CDR2 from the germline V gene are SQVTM and ANQGSEA. J lost 1 base, V lost 7 bases, and 8 bases had no gene match. This chain's CDR3 is CSGTFGTGNTEAFF. In DNA, the CDR3 is TGCAGCGGTACCTTCGGGACAGGGAACACTGAAGCTTTCTTT.

This sequence joins TRBV30 and TRBJ2-5; 8 positions agree with TRBD1. V shed 3 bases and J 6 bases; nucleotides not matched to a gene: 12. Looked up from germline, CDR1 is GTSNPN and CDR2 is SVGIG (reference sequence). The length of the CDR3 is 15 residues. This CDR3 is CAWRGSGQGAKTQYF. DNA of the CDR3: TGTGCCTGGAGGGGGTCTGGGCAGGGGGCCAAGACCCAGTACTTC.

The chain is built from TRBV27 and TRBJ2-1; a weak D match, TRBD2 (6 bases). The germline V and J ends were trimmed by 5 bases and 9 bases, with 20 bases remaining between them. Per germline, CDR1 MNHEY and CDR2 SMNVEV (reference sequence). There are 15 residues in the CDR3. The CDR3 loop is CASSEVVIGRGEQFF. In DNA, the CDR3 is TGTGCCAGCAGTGAAGTAGTAATAGGGCGGGGTGAGCAGTTCTTC.

This chain uses TRBV9 with TRBJ2-1; 13 positions agree with TRBD2. CDR1 is SGDLS, CDR2 YYNGEE, per germline. Losses at the gene ends were 3 bases for V and 10 bases for J; bases not matched to a gene: 10. This CDR3 is 16 amino acids long. CDR3 amino acids: CASSAPGTSGTTEQFF. The CDR3 DNA reads as TGTGCCAGCAGCGCCCCCGGGACTAGCGGGACCACGGAGCAGTTCTTC. Supplemented by reference TRBV9 and TRBJ2-1, the full variable domain reads DSGVTQTPKHLITATGQRVTLRCSPRSGDLSVYWYQQSLDQGLQFLIQYYNGEERAKGNILERFSAQQFPDLHSELNLSSLELGDSALYFCASSAPGTSGTTEQFFGPGTRLTVL.

CDR3 in amino acids: CASSFRTLTSYEQYF. The DNA for the CDR3 is TGTGCCAGCAGCTTTAGGACATTGACTTCCTACGAGCAGTACTTC. This rearrangement joins TRBV13 to TRBJ2-7; D is possibly TRBD1 (5 bases). Germline CDR1 PRHDT, CDR2 FYEKMQ (reference sequence). The CDR3 is 15 amino acids. Trimming stripped 3 bases from V and 1 base from J, with 13 bases between.

This chain connects TRBV28 to TRBJ2-7, with 10 bases that match TRBD1. V trimming: 5 bases; J trimming: 4 bases; junction bases outside the gene matches: 5. This CDR3 comprises 14 residues. Germline lookup yields CDR1 MDHEN and CDR2 SYDVKM. Written as DNA, the CDR3 is TGTGCCAGCAGTAAGCCGGGACAGGGGTACGAGCAGTACTTC. Encoded protein: CASSKPGQGYEQYF.

The chain links TRBV28 to TRBJ2-7, with D possibly being TRBD1 (6 bases). The length of the CDR3 is 11 residues. Between the trimmed V and J ends, which lost 8 bases and 3 bases, there was a span of 8 bases. CDR1 MDHEN and CDR2 SYDVKM come from the germline V gene. In DNA form, the CDR3 reads TGTGCCAGCCGACAGGTCTACGAGCAGTACTTC. Protein sequence: CASRQVYEQYF.

The rearrangement uses TRBV10-3 and TRBJ2-5; possibly TRBD1 for D (6 bases). V lost 10 bases and J 0 bases, leaving 15 bases between the germline ends. CDR1 is ENHRY, CDR2 SYGVKD, per germline. The CDR3 totals 14 residues. DNA of the CDR3: TGTGCCACCACCAGGGGCCAGCACCAAGAGACCCAGTACTTC. Encoded protein: CATTRGQHQETQYF.

This chain links TRBV28 with TRBJ2-4; 9 bases align to TRBD2. The CDR3 has 16 amino acids. The V gene end was trimmed by 6 bases and the J gene end by 3 bases; junction bases not matched to a gene: 9. Germline V gene data show CDR1 as MDHEN and CDR2 as SYDVKM. CDR3 residues: CASRLAGDVGKNIQYF. The CDR3 coding sequence is TGTGCCAGCAGGTTAGCGGGAGATGTCGGCAAAAACATTCAGTACTTC.

This chain joins TRBV5-6 and TRBJ2-1; 10 positions match TRBD2. The CDR3 is made up of 15 amino acids. Germline CDR1 is SGHDT and CDR2 is YYEEEE. V lost 2 bases and J lost 12; bases outside the gene matches: 11. CDR3 sequence reads: CASSLGLAAGGGQFF. CDR3 coding DNA: TGTGCCAGCAGCTTAGGACTAGCGGCCGGGGGGGGGCAGTTCTTC.

This CDR3 reads CAISVGQPFNEKLFF. CDR3 DNA: TGTGCCATCAGTGTGGGACAGCCTTTTAATGAAAAACTGTTTTTT. This chain links TRBV10-3 with TRBJ1-4, with TRBD1 identical over 7 bases. This CDR3 has 15 residues. V shed 4 bases, J shed 4 bases, and the junction held 6 bases outside the gene matches. The germline V gene encodes CDR1 ENHRY and CDR2 SYGVKD.

The V call is TRBV5-1, the J call TRBJ2-1; D possibly corresponds to TRBD2 (7 bases). From germline, CDR1 is SGHRS and CDR2 YFSETQ. The CDR3 runs 17 residues. Trimming removed 5 bases at V and 8 bases at J, with 26 bases between. This chain's CDR3 is CASSYRAFGRETYEQFF. In DNA, the CDR3 is TGCGCCAGCAGTTACAGGGCCTTTGGGCGGGAGACCTATGAGCAGTTCTTC.

This chain uses TRBV9 with TRBJ2-1, with 7 bases aligning to TRBD2. The CDR3 totals 15 residues. V lost 3 bases, J lost 6 bases, and 9 bases stayed unmatched. CDR1 and CDR2 (germline): SGDLS, YYNGEE. The CDR3 sequence: CASSATSLSLNEQFF. As DNA, the CDR3 is TGTGCCAGCAGCGCGACTAGCCTATCCCTCAATGAGCAGTTCTTC.

This chain links TRBV2 with TRBJ2-3; D may be TRBD1 (6 bases). Trimming removed 6 bases at V and 4 bases at J, with 17 bases between. This CDR3 is 15 amino acids long. Looked up from germline, CDR1 is SNHLY and CDR2 is FYNNEI. CDR3 bases: TGTGCCAGCAGAACCAACAGGGTAGGAGCAGATACGCAGTATTTT. As protein: CASRTNRVGADTQYF.

The chain employs TRBV7-2 and TRBJ2-3; TRBD2 aligns across 9 bases. The trim removed 7 bases at V and 2 bases at J, leaving 7 bases unmatched. This CDR3 spans 15 amino acids. Germline V CDR1 and CDR2: SGHTA, FQGNSA. The CDR3 sequence: CASTLSGRATDTQYF. CDR3 nucleotides: TGTGCCAGCACCCTTAGCGGGAGAGCCACAGATACGCAGTATTTT.